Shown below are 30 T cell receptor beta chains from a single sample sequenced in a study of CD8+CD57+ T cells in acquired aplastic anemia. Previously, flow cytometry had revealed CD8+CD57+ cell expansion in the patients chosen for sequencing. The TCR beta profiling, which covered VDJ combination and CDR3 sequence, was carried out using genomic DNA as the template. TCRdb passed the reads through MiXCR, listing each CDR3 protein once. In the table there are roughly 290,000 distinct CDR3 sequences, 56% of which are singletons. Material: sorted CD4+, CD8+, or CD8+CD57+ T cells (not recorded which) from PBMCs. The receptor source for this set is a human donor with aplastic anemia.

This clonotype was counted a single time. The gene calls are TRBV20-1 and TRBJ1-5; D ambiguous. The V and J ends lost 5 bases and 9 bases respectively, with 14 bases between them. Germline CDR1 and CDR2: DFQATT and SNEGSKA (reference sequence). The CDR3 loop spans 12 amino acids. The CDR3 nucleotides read TGCAGTGCTCCGAACCCCCCAGGGCCCCAGCATTTT. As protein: CSAPNPPGPQHF.

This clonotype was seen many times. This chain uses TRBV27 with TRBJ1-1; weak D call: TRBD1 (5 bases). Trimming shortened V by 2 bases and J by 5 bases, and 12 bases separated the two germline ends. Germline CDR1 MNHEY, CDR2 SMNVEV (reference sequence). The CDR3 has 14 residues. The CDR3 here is CASSLEGRSTEAFF. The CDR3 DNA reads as TGTGCCAGCAGTTTAGAGGGGCGAAGTACTGAAGCTTTCTTT.

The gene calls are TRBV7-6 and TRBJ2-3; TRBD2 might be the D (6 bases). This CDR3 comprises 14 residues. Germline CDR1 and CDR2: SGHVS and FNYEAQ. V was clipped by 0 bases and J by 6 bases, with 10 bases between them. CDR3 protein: CASSLAFLADTQYF. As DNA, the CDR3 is TGTGCCAGCAGCTTAGCGTTCCTAGCGGATACGCAGTATTTT.

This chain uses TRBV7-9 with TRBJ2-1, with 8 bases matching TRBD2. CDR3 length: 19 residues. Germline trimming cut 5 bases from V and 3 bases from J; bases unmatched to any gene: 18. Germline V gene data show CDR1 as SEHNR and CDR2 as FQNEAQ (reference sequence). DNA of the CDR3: TGTGCCAGCAGCGGACAAACCGGACTAGCAGGTGCCATCTACAATGAGCAGTTCTTC. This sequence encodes CASSGQTGLAGAIYNEQFF.

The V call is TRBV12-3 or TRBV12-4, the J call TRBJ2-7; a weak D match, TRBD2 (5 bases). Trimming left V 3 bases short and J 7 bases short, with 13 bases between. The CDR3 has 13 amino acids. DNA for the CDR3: TGTGCCAGCAGTTTCCCCGGGGTCGGGGAGCAGTACTTC. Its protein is CASSFPGVGEQYF.

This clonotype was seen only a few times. The CDR3 coding sequence is TGTGCCAGCAGCTCCAAAAGGGACAGGTACTACGAGCAGTACTTC. Residues: CASSSKRDRYYEQYF. This chain uses TRBV7-9 with TRBJ2-7; 8 bases are a match to TRBD1. Germline V CDR1 and CDR2: SEHNR, FQNEAQ (reference sequence). Germline trimming cut 4 bases from V and 3 bases from J; bases unmatched to any gene: 8. This CDR3 has 15 residues.

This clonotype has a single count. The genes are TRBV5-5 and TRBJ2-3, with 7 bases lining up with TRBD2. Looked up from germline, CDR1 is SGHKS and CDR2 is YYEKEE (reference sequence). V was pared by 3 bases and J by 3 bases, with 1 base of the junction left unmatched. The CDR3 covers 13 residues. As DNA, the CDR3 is TGTGCCAGCAGCTGGGGGGGGACAGATACGCAGTATTTT. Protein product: CASSWGGTDTQYF.

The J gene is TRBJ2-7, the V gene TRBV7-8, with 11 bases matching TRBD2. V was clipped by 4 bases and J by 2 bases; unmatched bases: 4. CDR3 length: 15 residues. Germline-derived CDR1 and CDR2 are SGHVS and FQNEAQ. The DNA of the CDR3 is TGTGCCAGCAGCTCGACTAGCGGGGTACCCTACGAGCAGTACTTC. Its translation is CASSSTSGVPYEQYF.

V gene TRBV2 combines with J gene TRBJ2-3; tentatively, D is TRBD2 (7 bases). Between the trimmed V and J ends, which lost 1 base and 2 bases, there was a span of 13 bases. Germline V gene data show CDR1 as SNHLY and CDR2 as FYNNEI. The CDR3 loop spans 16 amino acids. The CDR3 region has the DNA TGTGCCAGCAGTGAAGAGGGGGGAGGGGTCACAGATACGCAGTATTTT. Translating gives CASSEEGGGVTDTQYF. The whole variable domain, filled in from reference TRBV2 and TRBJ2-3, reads EPEVTQTPSHQVTQMGQEVILRCVPISNHLYFYWYRQILGQKVEFLVSFYNNEISEKSEIFDDQFSVERPDGSNFTLKIRSTKLEDSAMYFCASSEEGGGVTDTQYFGPGTRLTVL.

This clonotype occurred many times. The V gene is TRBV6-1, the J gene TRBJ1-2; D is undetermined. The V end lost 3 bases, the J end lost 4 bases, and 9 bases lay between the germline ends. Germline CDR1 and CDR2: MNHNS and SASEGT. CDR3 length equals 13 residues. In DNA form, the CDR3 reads TGTGCCAGCAGTGAGTGGTCGGTCTATGGCTACACCTTC. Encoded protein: CASSEWSVYGYTF.

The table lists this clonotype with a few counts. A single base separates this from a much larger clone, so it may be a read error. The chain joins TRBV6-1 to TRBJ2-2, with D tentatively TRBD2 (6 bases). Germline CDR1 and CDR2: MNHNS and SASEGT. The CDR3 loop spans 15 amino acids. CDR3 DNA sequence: TGTGCCAGCATGCTCTGGAGCCTCAACACCGGGGGGCTGTTTTTT. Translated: CASMLWSLNTGGLFF.

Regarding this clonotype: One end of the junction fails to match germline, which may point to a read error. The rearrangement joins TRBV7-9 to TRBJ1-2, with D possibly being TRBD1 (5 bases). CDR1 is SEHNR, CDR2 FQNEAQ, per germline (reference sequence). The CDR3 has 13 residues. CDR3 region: CAGSRGDNYGYTF. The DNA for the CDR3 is TGTGCCGGCAGCCGCGGGGACAACTATGGCTACACCTTC.

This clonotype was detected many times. The CDR3 DNA follows: TGTGCCAGCAGCTTCAGGTCGGACACCGGGGAGCTGTTTTTT. It codes for CASSFRSDTGELFF. This chain connects TRBV5-5 to TRBJ2-2; D not resolved. From germline, CDR1 is SGHKS and CDR2 YYEKEE (reference sequence). V lost 2 bases and J lost 3, with 8 bases in between. CDR3 length: 14 amino acids. Supplemented by reference TRBV5-5 and TRBJ2-2, the full variable domain reads DAGVTQSPTHLIKTRGQQVTLRCSPISGHKSVSWYQQVLGQGPQFIFQYYEKEERGRGNFPDRFSARQFPNYSSELNVNALLLGDSALYLCASSFRSDTGELFFGEGSRLTVL.

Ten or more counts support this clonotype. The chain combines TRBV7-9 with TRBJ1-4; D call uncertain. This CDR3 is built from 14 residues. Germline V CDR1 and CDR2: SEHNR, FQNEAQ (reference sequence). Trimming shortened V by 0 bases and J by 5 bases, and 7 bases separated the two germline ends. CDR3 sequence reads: CASSLALANEKLFF. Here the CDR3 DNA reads TGTGCCAGCAGCTTAGCCCTAGCGAATGAAAAACTGTTTTTT. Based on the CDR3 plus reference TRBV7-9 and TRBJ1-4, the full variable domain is DTGVSQNPRHKITKRGQNVTFRCDPISEHNRLYWYRQTLGQGPEFLTYFQNEAQLEKSRLLSDRFSAERPKGSFSTLEIQRTEQGDSAMYLCASSLALANEKLFFGSGTQLSVL.

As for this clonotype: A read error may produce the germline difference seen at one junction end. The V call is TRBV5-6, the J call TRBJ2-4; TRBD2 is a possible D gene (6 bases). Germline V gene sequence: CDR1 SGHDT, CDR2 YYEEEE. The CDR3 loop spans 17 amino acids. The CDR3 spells CASSQGGAVRSKNIQYF. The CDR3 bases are TGCGCCAGCAGCCAAGGAGGGGCAGTAAGGTCCAAAAACATTCAGTACTTC. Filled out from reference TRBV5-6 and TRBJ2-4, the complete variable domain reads DAGVTQSPTHLIKTRGQQVTLRCSPKSGHDTVSWYQQALGQGPQFIFQYYEEEERQRGNFPDRFSGHQFPNYSSELNVNALLLGDSALYLCASSQGGAVRSKNIQYFGAGTRLSVL.

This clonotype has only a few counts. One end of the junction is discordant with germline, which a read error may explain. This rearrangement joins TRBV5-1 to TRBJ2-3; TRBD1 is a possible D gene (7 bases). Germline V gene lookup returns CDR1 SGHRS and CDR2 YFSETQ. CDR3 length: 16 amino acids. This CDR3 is CASSIAQGGHTDTQYF. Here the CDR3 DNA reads TGTGCCAGCAGCATAGCGCAGGGGGGCCACACAGATACGCAGTATTTT.

As DNA, the CDR3 is TGTGCCAGCAGCTTCGGGACTACCCACGAGCAGTACTTC. Translation gives CASSFGTTHEQYF. The V call is TRBV7-8, the J call TRBJ2-7, with 7 bases aligning to TRBD2. V lost 3 bases, J lost 5 bases, and 4 bases stayed unmatched. The CDR3 is 13 residues long. The germline V gene encodes CDR1 SGHVS and CDR2 FQNEAQ.

CDR3 region: CATSSGRRSSGGGTQYF. The CDR3 nucleotides are TGTGCCACCAGCAGTGGTAGGAGATCTAGCGGTGGAGGTACGCAGTATTTT. The gene calls are TRBV15 and TRBJ2-3; 7 positions agree with TRBD2. This CDR3 is built from 17 residues. The ends lost 3 bases at V and 8 bases at J; junction bases unmatched: 17. CDR1 is LNHNV, CDR2 YYDKDF, per germline (reference sequence).

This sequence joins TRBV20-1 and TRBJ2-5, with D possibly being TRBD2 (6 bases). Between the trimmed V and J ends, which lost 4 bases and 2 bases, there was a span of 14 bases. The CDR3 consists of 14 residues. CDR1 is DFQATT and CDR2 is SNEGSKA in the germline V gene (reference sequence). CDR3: CSAIWDWRQETQYF. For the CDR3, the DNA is TGCAGTGCTATTTGGGACTGGCGACAAGAGACCCAGTACTTC.

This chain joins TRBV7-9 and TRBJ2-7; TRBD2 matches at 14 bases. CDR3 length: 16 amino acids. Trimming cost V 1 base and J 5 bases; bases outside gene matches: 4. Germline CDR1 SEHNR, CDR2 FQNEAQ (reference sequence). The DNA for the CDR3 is TGTGCCAGCAGCTTAGAGACTAGCGGGGGGGCCAACGAGCAGTACTTC. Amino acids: CASSLETSGGANEQYF.

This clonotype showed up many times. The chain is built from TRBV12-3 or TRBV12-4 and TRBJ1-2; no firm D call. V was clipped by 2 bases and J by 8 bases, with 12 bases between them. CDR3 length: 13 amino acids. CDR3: CASSLLGPGGYTF. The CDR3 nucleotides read TGTGCCAGCAGTTTACTCGGACCGGGCGGCTACACCTTC.

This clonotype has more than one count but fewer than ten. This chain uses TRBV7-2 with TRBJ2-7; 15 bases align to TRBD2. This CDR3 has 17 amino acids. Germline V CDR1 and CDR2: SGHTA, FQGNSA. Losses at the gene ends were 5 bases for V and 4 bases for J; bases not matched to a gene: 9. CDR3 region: CASSGSRTSGGAYEQYF. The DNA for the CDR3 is TGTGCCAGCAGCGGGAGCAGGACTAGCGGGGGGGCGTACGAGCAGTACTTC. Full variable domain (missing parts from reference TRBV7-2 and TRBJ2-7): GAGVSQSPSNKVTEKGKDVELRCDPISGHTALYWYRQSLGQGLEFLIYFQGNSAPDKSGLPSDRFSAERTGGSVSTLTIQRTQQEDSAVYLCASSGSRTSGGAYEQYFGPGTRLTVT.

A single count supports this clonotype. CDR3 in amino acids: CASSSGLESYEQYF. CDR3 DNA sequence: TGTGCCAGCAGCTCGGGACTTGAGTCCTACGAGCAGTACTTC. The chain uses TRBV13 and TRBJ2-7; a weak D match, TRBD2 (6 bases). Trimming removed 4 bases at V and 1 base at J, with 11 bases between. This CDR3 has 14 residues. Germline CDR1 is PRHDT and CDR2 is FYEKMQ (reference sequence).

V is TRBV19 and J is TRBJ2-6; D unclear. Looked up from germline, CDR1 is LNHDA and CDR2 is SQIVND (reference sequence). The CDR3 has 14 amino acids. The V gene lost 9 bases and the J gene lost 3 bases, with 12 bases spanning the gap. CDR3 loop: CASEERFGANVLTF. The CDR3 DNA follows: TGTGCCAGCGAGGAGAGGTTTGGGGCCAACGTCCTGACTTTC.

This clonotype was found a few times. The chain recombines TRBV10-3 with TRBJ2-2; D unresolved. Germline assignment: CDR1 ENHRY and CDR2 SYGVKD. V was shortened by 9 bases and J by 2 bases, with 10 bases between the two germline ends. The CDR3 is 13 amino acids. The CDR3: CAMARANTGELFF. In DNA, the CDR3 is TGTGCCATGGCCCGGGCTAACACCGGGGAGCTGTTTTTT.

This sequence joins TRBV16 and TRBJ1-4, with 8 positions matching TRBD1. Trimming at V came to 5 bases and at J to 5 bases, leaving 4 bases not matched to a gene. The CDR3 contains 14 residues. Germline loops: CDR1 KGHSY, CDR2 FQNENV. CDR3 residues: CASSWTGPNEKLFF. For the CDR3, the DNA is TGTGCCAGCAGCTGGACAGGGCCCAATGAAAAACTGTTTTTT.

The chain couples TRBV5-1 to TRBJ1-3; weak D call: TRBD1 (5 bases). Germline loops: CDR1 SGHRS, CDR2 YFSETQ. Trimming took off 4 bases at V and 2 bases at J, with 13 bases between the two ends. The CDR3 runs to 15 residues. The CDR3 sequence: CASSPDSGTGNTIYF. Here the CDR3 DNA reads TGCGCCAGCAGCCCGGACTCAGGGACTGGAAACACCATATATTTT.

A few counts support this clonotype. The CDR3 DNA reads as TGCAGCGTTGAAGGCAGGGCGAACACTGAAGCTTTCTTT. Its protein is CSVEGRANTEAFF. J is TRBJ1-1 and V is TRBV29-1; D is perhaps TRBD1 (5 bases). Trimming shortened V by 1 base and J by 1 base, and 7 bases separated the two germline ends. This CDR3 is 13 amino acids long. CDR1 and CDR2 from the germline V gene are SQVTM and ANQGSEA.

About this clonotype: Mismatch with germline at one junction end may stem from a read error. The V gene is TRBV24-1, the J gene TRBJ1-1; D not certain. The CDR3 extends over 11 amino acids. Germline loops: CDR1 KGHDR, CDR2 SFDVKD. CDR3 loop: CATKDGAEAFF. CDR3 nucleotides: TGTGCTACCAAGGACGGGGCTGAAGCTTTCTTT.

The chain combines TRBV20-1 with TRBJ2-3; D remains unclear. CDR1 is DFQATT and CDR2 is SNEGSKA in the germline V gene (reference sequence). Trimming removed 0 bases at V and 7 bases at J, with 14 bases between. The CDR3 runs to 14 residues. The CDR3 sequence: CSARDDGPSNTQYF. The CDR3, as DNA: TGCAGTGCTAGAGACGACGGGCCATCAAATACGCAGTATTTT.